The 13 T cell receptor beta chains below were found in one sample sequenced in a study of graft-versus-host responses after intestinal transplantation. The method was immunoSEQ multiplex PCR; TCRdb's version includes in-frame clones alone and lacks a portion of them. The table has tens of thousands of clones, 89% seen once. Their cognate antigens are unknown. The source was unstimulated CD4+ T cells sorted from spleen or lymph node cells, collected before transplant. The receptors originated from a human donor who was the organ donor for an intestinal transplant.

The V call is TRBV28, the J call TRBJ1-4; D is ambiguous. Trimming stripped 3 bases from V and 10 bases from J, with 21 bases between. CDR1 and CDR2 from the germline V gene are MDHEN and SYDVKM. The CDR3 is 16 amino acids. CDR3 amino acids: CASSFDWTGSSGKLFF. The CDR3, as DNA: TGTGCCAGCAGTTTTGATTGGACGGGGAGTTCTGGAAAACTGTTTTTT.

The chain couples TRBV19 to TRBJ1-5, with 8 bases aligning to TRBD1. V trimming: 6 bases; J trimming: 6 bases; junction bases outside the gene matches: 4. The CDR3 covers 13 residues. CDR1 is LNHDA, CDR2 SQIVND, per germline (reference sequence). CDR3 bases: TGTGCCAGTAGGACAGGGGATTTTCAGCCCCAGCATTTT. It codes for CASRTGDFQPQHF.

The CDR3 sequence: CASSPRGSNQPQHF. The CDR3 nucleotides read TGTGCCAGCAGCCCGAGGGGGAGCAATCAGCCCCAGCATTTT. The chain employs TRBV2 and TRBJ1-5; tentatively, D is TRBD1 (6 bases). V was clipped by 6 bases and J by 1 base, with 10 bases between them. Germline lookup yields CDR1 SNHLY and CDR2 FYNNEI. This CDR3 spans 14 amino acids.

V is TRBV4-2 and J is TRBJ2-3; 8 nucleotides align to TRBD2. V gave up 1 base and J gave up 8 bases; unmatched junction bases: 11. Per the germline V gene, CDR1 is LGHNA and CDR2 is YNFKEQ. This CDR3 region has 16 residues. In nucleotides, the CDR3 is TGTGCCAGCAGCCAAGTCGGGGGGGGAGGGGAGGGTACGCAGTATTTT. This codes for CASSQVGGGGEGTQYF.

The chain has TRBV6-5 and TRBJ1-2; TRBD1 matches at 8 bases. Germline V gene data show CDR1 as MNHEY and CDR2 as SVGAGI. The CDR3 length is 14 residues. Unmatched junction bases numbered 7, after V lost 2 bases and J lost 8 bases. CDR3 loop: CASSYQDRVGGYTF. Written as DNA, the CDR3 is TGTGCCAGCAGTTACCAGGACAGGGTTGGAGGCTACACCTTC.

CDR3 bases: TGCGCCAGCAGCCAACGAGGACTAGCGGGAGTTCACGAGCAGTACTTC. It yields the protein CASSQRGLAGVHEQYF. The gene calls are TRBV4-3 and TRBJ2-7; 13 nucleotides match TRBD2. Germline V gives CDR1 LGHNA, CDR2 YSLEER. Trimming took 2 bases from V and 5 from J; bases not matched to a gene: 6. This CDR3 is 16 amino acids long.

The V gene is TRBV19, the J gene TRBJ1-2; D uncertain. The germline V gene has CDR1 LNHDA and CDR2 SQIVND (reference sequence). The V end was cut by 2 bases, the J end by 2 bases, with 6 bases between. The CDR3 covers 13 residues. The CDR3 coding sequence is TGTGCCAGTAGTATAACCCAGAACTATGGCTACACCTTC. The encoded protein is CASSITQNYGYTF.

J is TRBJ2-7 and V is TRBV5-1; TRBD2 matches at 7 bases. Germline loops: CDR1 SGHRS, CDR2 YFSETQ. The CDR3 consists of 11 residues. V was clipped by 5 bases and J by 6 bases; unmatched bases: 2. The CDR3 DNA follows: TGCGCCAGCAGGCGGGAGAGCGAGCAGTACTTC. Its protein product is CASRRESEQYF.

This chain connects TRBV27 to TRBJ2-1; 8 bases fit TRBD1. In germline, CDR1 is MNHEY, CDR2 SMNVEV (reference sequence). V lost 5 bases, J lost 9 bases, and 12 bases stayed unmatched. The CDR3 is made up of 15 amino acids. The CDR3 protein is CASSAGTRGQGEQFF. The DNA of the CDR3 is TGTGCCAGCAGTGCGGGGACCAGGGGGCAGGGTGAGCAGTTCTTC.

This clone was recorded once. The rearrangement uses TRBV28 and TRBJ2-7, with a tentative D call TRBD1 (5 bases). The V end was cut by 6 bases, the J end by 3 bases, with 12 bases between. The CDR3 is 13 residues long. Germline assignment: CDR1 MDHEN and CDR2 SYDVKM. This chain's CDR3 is CASRGVKLYEQYF. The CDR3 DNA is TGTGCCAGCAGAGGGGTGAAGCTCTACGAGCAGTACTTC.

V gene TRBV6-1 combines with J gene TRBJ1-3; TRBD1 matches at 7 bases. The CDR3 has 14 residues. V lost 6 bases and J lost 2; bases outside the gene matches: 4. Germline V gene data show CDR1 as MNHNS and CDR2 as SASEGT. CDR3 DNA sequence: TGTGCCAGCAGAAGGCAGGGGGCTGGAAACACCATATATTTT. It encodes CASRRQGAGNTIYF.

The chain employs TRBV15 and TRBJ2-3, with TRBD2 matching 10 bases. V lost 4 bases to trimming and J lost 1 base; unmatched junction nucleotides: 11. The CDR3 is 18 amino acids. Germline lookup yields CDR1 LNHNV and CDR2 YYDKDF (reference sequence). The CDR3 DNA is TGTGCCACCAGCACCCGCAATATAGCGGGAGGACGCACAGATACGCAGTATTTT. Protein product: CATSTRNIAGGRTDTQYF. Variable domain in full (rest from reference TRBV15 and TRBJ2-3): DAMVIQNPRYQVTQFGKPVTLSCSQTLNHNVMYWYQQKSSQAPKLLFHYYDKDFNNEADTPDNFQSRRPNTSFCFLDIRSPGLGDTAMYLCATSTRNIAGGRTDTQYFGPGTRLTVL.

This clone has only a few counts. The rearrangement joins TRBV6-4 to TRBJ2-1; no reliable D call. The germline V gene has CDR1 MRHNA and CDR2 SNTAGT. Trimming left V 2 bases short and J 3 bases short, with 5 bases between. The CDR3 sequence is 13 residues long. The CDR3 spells CASSDNSYNEQFF. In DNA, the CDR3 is TGTGCCAGCAGTGACAACAGCTACAATGAGCAGTTCTTC.